The entry below gives a single T cell receptor beta chain sequence along with its context. Its antigen is unidentified. The data belong to a study of T cell responses to AZD1222 COVID-19 vaccine. Study findings and constraints: Increases in Spike-specific TCR breadth and depth were seen after two AZD1222 doses. The donors showed a predominance of white British ancestry and of females, with possible underestimation of clonal diversity. The study found vaccine-associated CD4 TCRs spanning spike, dominant at 160-218 and 743-854.

Repertoires were generated with immunoSEQ multiplex PCR, while TCRdb's copy carries only in-frame clones and drops some. This sample yields more than 70,000 clones, of which over 85% are seen a single time; under 5% belongs to the top ten. Sequenced here: peripheral blood, sampled on day 0 of AZD1222 vaccination. The sequence came from an adult in good health.

Written as DNA, the CDR3 is TGTGCCAGCAGATATAAAGCGGGGGGGCCTAACATTCAGTACTTC. Translation gives CASRYKAGGPNIQYF. This rearrangement joins TRBV6-5 to TRBJ2-4, with 10 bases aligning to TRBD2. This CDR3 comprises 15 residues. The ends lost 6 bases at V and 7 bases at J; junction bases unmatched: 9. Germline V gene lookup returns CDR1 MNHEY and CDR2 SVGAGI.